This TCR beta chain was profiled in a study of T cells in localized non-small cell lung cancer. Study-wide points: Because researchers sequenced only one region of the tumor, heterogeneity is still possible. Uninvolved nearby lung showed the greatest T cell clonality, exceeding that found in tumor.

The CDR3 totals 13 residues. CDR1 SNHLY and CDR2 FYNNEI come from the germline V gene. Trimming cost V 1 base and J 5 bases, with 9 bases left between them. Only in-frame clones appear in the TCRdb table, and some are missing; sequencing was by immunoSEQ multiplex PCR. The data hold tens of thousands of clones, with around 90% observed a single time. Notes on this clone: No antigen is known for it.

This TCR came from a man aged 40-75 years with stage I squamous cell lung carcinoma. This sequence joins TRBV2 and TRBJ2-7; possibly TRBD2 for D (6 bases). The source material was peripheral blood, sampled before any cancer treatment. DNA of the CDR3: TGTGCCAGCAGTGAAGGCAGGGAGGACGAGCAGTACTTC. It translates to CASSEGREDEQYF.